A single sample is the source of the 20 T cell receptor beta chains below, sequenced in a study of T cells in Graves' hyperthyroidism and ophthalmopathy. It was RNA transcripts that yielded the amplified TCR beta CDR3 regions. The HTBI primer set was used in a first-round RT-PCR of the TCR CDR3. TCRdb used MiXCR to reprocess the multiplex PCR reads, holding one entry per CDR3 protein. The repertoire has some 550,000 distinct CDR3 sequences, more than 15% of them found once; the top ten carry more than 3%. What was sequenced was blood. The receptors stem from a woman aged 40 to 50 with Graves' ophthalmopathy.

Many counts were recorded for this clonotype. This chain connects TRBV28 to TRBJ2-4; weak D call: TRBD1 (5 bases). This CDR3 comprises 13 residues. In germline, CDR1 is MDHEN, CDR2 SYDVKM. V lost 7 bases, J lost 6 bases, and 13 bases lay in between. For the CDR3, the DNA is TGTGCCAGCAAACAGGAGAGAAGAAACATTCAGTACTTC. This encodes CASKQERRNIQYF.

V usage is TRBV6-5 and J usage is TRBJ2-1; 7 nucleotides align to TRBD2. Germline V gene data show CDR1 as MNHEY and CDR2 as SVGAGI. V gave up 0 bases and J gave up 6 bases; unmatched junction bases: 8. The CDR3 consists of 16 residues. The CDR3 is CASSYSRGGPGNEQFF. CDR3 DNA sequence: TGTGCCAGCAGTTACTCGCGGGGAGGGCCGGGCAATGAGCAGTTCTTC.

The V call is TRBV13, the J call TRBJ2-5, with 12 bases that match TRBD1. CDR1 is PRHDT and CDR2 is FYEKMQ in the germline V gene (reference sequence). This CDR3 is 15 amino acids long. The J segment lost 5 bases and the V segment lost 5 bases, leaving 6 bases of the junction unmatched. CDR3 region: CASSRRDRGLETQYF. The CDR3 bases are TGTGCCAGCAGCCGCCGGGACAGGGGGCTGGAGACCCAGTACTTC.

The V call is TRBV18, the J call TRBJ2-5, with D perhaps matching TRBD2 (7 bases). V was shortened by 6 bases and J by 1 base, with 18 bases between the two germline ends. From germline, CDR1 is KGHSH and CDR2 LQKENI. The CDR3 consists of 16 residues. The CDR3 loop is CASSLQGGELQETQYF. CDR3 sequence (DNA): TGTGCCAGCTCCCTCCAAGGGGGGGAGCTCCAAGAGACCCAGTACTTC.

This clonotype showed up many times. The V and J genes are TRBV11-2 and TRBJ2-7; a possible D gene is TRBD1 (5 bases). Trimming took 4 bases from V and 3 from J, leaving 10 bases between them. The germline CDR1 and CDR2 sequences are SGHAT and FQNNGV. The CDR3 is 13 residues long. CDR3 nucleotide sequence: TGTGCCAGCAGCTACGACAGTGGCTACGAGCAGTACTTC. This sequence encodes CASSYDSGYEQYF.

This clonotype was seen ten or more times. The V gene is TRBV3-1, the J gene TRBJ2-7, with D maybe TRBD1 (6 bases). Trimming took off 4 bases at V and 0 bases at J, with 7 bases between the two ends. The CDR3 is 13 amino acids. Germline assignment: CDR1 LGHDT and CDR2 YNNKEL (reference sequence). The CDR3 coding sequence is TGTGCCAGCAGCCGGACAGCCTCCTACGAGCAGTACTTC. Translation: CASSRTASYEQYF.

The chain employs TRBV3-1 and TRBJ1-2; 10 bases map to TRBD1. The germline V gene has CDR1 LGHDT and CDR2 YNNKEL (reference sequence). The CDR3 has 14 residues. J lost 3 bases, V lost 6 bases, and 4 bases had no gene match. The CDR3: CASRRQGADYGYTF. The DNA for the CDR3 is TGTGCCAGCAGAAGACAGGGGGCGGACTATGGCTACACCTTC.

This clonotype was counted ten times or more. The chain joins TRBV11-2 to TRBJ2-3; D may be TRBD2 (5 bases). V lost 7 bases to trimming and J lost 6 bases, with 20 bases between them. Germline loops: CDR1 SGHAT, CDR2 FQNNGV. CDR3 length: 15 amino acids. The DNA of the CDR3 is TGTGCCAGCACCATCGTAGCTGCGGGCGCGGATACGCAGTATTTT. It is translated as CASTIVAAGADTQYF.

CDR3 region: CASSLGDYYRTDTQYF. For the CDR3, the DNA is TGCGCCAGCAGCTTGGGAGACTACTATCGCACAGATACGCAGTATTTT. V usage is TRBV5-1 and J usage is TRBJ2-3; weak D call: TRBD2 (5 bases). Germline CDR1 and CDR2: SGHRS and YFSETQ. V shed 0 bases and J shed 1 base, with 12 bases lying between them. This CDR3 is 16 amino acids long.

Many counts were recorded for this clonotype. CDR3 sequence: CASSLAERETQYF. In DNA, the CDR3 is TGCGCCAGCAGCTTGGCCGAGCGGGAGACCCAGTACTTC. This chain links TRBV5-1 with TRBJ2-5, with D possibly being TRBD2 (5 bases). Germline V gene data show CDR1 as SGHRS and CDR2 as YFSETQ. The CDR3 runs 13 residues. V was clipped by 0 bases and J by 5 bases, with 8 bases between them.

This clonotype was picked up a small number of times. The CDR3 is CASSIGTSGIYEQYF. As DNA, the CDR3 is TGTGCCAGCAGCATCGGGACTAGCGGGATCTACGAGCAGTACTTC. The genes are TRBV11-1 and TRBJ2-7; 13 positions match TRBD2. The CDR3 runs 15 residues. CDR1 is SGHAT and CDR2 is FQDESV in the germline V gene (reference sequence). V shed 5 bases, J shed 3 bases, and the junction held 4 bases outside the gene matches.

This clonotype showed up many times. The DNA of the CDR3 is TGCAGTGCTAGTACCGCGGACAGGGCGATCTACACAGATACGCAGTATTTT. It translates to CSASTADRAIYTDTQYF. The chain carries TRBV20-1 and TRBJ2-3; 8 bases fit TRBD1. The length of the CDR3 is 17 residues. With 3 bases clipped from V and 2 bases from J, the junction kept 13 bases outside the gene matches. Germline CDR1 reads DFQATT; CDR2 reads SNEGSKA (reference sequence).

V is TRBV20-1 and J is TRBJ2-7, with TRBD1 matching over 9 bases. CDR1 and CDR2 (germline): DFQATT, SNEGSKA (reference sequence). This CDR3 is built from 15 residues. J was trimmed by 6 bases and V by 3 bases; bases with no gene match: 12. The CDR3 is CSASGGGDRDLEQYF. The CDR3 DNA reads TGCAGTGCTAGCGGAGGGGGGGACAGGGACCTCGAGCAGTACTTC.

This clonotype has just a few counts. The CDR3 reads CSVTLSGIAGELFF. CDR3 in DNA: TGCAGCGTTACTCTGAGTGGGATCGCCGGGGAGCTGTTTTTT. The gene calls are TRBV29-1 and TRBJ2-2, with unresolved D. The CDR3 runs to 14 residues. Germline loops: CDR1 SQVTM, CDR2 ANQGSEA. Deletions cut 5 bases from V and 6 bases from J, with 16 bases between.

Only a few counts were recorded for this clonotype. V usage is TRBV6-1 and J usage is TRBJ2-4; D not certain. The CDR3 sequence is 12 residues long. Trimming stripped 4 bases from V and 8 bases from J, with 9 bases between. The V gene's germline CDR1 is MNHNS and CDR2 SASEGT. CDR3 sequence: CASSGGRDIQYF. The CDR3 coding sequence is TGTGCCAGCAGTGGGGGAAGGGACATTCAGTACTTC.

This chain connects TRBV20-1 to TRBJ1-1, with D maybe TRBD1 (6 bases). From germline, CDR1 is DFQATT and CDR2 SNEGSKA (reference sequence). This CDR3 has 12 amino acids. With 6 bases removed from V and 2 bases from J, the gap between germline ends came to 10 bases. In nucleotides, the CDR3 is TGCAGTGCCACCGGGGGCAACACTGAAGCTTTCTTT. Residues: CSATGGNTEAFF.

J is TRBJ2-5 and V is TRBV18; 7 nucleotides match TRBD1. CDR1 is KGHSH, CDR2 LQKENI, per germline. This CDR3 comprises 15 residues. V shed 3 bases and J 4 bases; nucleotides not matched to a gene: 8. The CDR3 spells CASSPTQGTPETQYF. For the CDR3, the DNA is TGTGCCAGCTCACCTACACAGGGGACACCAGAGACCCAGTACTTC.

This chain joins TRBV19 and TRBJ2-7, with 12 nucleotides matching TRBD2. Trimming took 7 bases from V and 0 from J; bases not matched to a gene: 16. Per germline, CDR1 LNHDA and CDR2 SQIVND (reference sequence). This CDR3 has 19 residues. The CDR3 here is CASTKCTSGRLRISYEQYF. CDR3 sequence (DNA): TGTGCCAGTACCAAATGCACTAGCGGGAGGCTTAGGATCTCCTACGAGCAGTACTTC.

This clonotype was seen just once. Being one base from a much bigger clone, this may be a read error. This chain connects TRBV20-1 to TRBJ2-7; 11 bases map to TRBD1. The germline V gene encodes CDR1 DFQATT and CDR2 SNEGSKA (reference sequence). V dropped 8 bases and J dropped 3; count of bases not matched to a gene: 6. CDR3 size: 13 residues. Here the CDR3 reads CSMTGTGGYEQYF. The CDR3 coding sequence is TGCAGTATGACGGGGACAGGGGGCTACGAGCAGTACTTC.

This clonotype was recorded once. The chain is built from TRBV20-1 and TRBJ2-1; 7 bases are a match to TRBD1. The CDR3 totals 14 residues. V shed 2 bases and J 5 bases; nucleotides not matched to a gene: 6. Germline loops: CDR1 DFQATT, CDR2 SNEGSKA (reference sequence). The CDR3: CSARRTGLDNEQFF. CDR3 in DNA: TGCAGTGCTAGAAGGACAGGACTCGACAATGAGCAGTTCTTC.